This TCR beta chain is drawn from a study of T cells in Graves' hyperthyroidism and ophthalmopathy. Across the whole study: Any treatment followed the collection of peripheral blood at initial diagnosis. General study findings and limits: Ophthalmopathy, which appeared later, was predicted by the model a median roughly 6.5 months before onset.

This clonotype was found many times. Its cognate antigen is unknown. The CDR3 is made up of 17 amino acids. Trimming cost V 0 bases and J 0 bases, with 12 bases left between them. Germline V lookup: CDR1 SGHAT, CDR2 FQNNGV. Authors of the study amplified TCR beta CDR3 regions from RNA transcripts. The TCR CDR3 was amplified in a first-round RT-PCR using the HTBI primer set. TCRdb reprocessed the multiplex PCR reads with MiXCR, giving one entry per CDR3 protein. The sample records about 740,000 distinct CDR3 sequences, 14% being singletons. Stable hyperthyroidism: no ophthalmopathy progression over 18 months of follow-up. Diagnoses used clinical symptoms, serum thyroxine and TRAb, thyroid ultrasound and orbital computed tomography.

Sequenced: blood. The source of this sequence is a woman aged 18-29 years with Graves' hyperthyroidism. The chain has TRBV11-2 and TRBJ2-4, with a weak D call TRBD2 (5 bases). The CDR3 region has the DNA TGTGCCAGCAGCTTAGAAGGGAGACTGCTAGCCAAAAACATTCAGTACTTC. Translating gives CASSLEGRLLAKNIQYF.